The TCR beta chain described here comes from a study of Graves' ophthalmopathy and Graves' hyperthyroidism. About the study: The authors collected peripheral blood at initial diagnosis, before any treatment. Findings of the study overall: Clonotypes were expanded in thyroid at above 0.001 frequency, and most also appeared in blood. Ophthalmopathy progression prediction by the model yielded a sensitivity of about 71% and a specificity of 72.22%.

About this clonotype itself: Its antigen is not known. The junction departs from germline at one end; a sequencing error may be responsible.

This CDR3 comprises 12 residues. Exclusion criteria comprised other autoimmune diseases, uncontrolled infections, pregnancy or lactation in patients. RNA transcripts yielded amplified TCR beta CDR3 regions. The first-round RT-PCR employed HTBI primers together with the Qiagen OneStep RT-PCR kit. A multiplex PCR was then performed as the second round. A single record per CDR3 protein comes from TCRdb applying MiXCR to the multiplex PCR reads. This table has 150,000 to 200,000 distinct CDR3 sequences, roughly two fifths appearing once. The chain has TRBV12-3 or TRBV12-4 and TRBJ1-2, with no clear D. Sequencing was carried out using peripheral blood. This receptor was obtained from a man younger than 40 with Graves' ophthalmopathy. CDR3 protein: CASSLRVYDYTF. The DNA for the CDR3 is TGTGCCAGCAGTTTGCGGGTCTATGACTACACCTTC.